The rows below give T cell receptor beta chains drawn from one sample of a study of Graves' ophthalmopathy and Graves' hyperthyroidism. TCRdb processed the multiplex PCR reads anew with MiXCR; each CDR3 protein has one entry. Of more than 45,000 distinct CDR3 sequences in the sample, about 50% were seen once. Sample: peripheral blood. The receptor set was obtained from an adult man with Graves' ophthalmopathy. Both conserved end residues are part of each CDR3. The order of the fields is V gene, D gene, CDR3 protein. The D gene is left open where the match is weak.

TRBV19	.	CASSMGDTNTEAFF
TRBV29-1	.	CSAYNEELFF
TRBV20-1	TRBD2	CSARASGGLQETQYF
TRBV20-1	.	CSAMGRTSYEQYF
TRBV19	.	CASSSGKAQITQYF
TRBV5-1	.	CASSLGAGQETQYF
TRBV7-3	.	CASSFRGSRIRDTQYF
TRBV20-1	TRBD2	CSASAGTSSYNEQFF
TRBV6-1	.	CASSGPNGANEKLFF
TRBV9	TRBD1	CASSSRTGRSSGYGYTF
TRBV5-8	.	CASRNGQGSRDQYF
TRBV9	TRBD1	CASSVASDRGVAEAFF
TRBV2	.	CASSWGITYEQYF
TRBV25-1	.	CASSEKRGALNYNEQFF
TRBV10-3	.	CAISEGGWDSPLHF
TRBV7-2	.	CASSPRGNERFF
TRBV10-3	.	CAISGGSNNEKLFF
TRBV2	.	CASSPRGYSNQPQHF
TRBV9	.	CASSVDGRVNQPQHF
TRBV6-1	.	CAIYETGQETQHF
TRBV20-1	TRBD1	CSATDRGQETQYF
TRBV6-6	.	CASSYSPGALSYEQYF
TRBV6-2/TRBV6-3	TRBD2	CASSPSGRRIQNIQYF
TRBV7-9	TRBD1	CASSSTGVGQPQHF
TRBV19	TRBD1	CASGQGSSQPQHF
TRBV19	.	CASSSAGGTKGDTIYF
TRBV13	TRBD2	CASSLGGSGGTDTQYF
TRBV11-2	TRBD2	CASSSLQLAGGNIQYF
TRBV3-1	.	CASSQGPTWGQETQYF
TRBV5-4	TRBD2	CASRRLAGSDEQYF
TRBV19	TRBD1	CASSTSTGGNYGYTF
TRBV7-2	.	CASSLALGDTQYF
TRBV19	.	CASSLQGSGQETQYF
TRBV15	.	CATSREGNEKLFF